The sequence of this T cell receptor (beta chain) was determined in a study of T cells in Graves' hyperthyroidism and ophthalmopathy. Only a few counts were recorded for this clonotype. Template material for amplifying TCR beta CDR3 regions consisted of RNA transcripts. HTBI primers were used for first-round RT-PCR of the TCR CDR3. One entry per CDR3 protein results from TCRdb running MiXCR on the multiplex PCR reads. The sample lists 400,000 or so distinct CDR3 sequences; around 15% were seen once. The CDR3 is 17 residues long. Trimming removed 4 bases from V and 7 bases from J, with 20 bases in between. Germline lookup yields CDR1 MNHEY and CDR2 SMNVEV (reference sequence).

The receptor was derived from a man aged 45-65 years with Graves' ophthalmopathy. V and J are TRBV27 and TRBJ1-6; D is possibly TRBD1 (6 bases). Sequencing was carried out using blood. CDR3 bases: TGTGCCAGCAGTTCGAGAAGGGGGGCGAGTTTGAATTCACCCCTCCACTTT. This translates into CASSSRRGASLNSPLHF.